The 4 T cell receptor beta chains presented below share a single source sample, sequenced in a study of early T cells in non-severe SARS-CoV-2 infection. Via MiXCR, TCRdb re-called the 5' RACE reads, giving one row per CDR3 protein. The sample carries approximately 23,000 distinct CDR3 sequences, about 4% recorded once. The sample comprised whole blood. Source of these receptors: an adult who was a healthcare worker with PCR-confirmed SARS-CoV-2 infection or an uninfected control (not recorded which).

This clonotype rates as medium-sized. The V call is TRBV19, the J call TRBJ2-5, with TRBD1 matching 7 bases. Germline V gene sequence: CDR1 LNHDA, CDR2 SQIVND (reference sequence). This CDR3 has 15 amino acids. With V trimmed by 4 bases and J by 5 bases, 10 bases remained unmatched. The CDR3 nucleotides read TGTGCCAGTAGTACCGGGACAGCCACTTGGGAGACCCAGTACTTC. Residues: CASSTGTATWETQYF.

This clonotype was observed many times. The CDR3 loop is CASRKASGSRNEQFF. Here the CDR3 DNA reads TGTGCCAGCAGAAAAGCTAGCGGCTCCCGCAATGAGCAGTTCTTC. V usage is TRBV6-5 and J usage is TRBJ2-1, with 7 bases fitting TRBD2. Unmatched junction bases numbered 11, after V lost 6 bases and J lost 6 bases. Looked up from germline, CDR1 is MNHEY and CDR2 is SVGAGI. This CDR3 spans 15 amino acids.

This clonotype was counted only a few times. The gene calls are TRBV6-5 and TRBJ2-3; tentative D call: TRBD2 (6 bases). The germline V gene has CDR1 MNHEY and CDR2 SVGAGI. The CDR3 sequence is 15 residues long. Trimming shortened V by 7 bases and J by 0 bases, and 14 bases separated the two germline ends. CDR3 DNA: TGTGCCAGCACTCCCGGGAGCCTAAGCACAGATACGCAGTATTTT. Translating gives CASTPGSLSTDTQYF.

Ten or more counts support this clonotype. V gene TRBV5-1 combines with J gene TRBJ2-7; tentatively, D is TRBD2 (5 bases). This CDR3 has 16 amino acids. Deletions cut 2 bases from V and 4 bases from J, with 19 bases between. In germline, CDR1 is SGHRS, CDR2 YFSETQ. The CDR3 DNA reads TGCGCCAGCAGCTTAGTAAACAGCGGACTCTCGTACGAGCAGTACTTC. It specifies CASSLVNSGLSYEQYF.